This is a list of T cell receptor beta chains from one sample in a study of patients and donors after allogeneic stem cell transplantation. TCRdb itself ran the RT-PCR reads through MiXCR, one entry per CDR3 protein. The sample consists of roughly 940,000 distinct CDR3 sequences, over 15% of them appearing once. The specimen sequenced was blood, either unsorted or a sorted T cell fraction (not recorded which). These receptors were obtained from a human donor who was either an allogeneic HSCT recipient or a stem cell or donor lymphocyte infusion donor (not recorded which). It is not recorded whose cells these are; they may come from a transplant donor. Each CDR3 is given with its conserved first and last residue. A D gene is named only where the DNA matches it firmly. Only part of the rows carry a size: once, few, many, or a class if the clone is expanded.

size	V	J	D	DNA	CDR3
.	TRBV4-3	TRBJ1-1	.	TGCGCCAGCAGCCAAGAGTGGATCGGGGAGGACACTGAAGCTTTCTTT	CASSQEWIGEDTEAFF
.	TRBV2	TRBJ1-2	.	TGTGCCAGCAGTGACGTAAAACAGCATGGCTACACCTTC	CASSDVKQHGYTF
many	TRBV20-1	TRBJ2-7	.	TGCAGTGGAAGGCAGTCGACCTACGAGCAGTACTTC	CSGRQSTYEQYF
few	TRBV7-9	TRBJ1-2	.	TGTGCCAGCAGCCTCAGACAGAATCTCTATGGCTACACCTTC	CASSLRQNLYGYTF
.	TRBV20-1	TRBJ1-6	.	TGCAGTCCAAGTGGGCAGGGAAATTCACCCCTCCACTTT	CSPSGQGNSPLHF
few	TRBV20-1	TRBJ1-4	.	TGCAGTGCACAGGGTATTCAAAGTGAAAAACTGTTTTTT	CSAQGIQSEKLFF
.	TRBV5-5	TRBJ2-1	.	TGTGCCAGCAGCCCCAAGTGGACGGCGGAATACAATGAGCAGTTCTTC	CASSPKWTAEYNEQFF
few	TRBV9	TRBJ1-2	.	TGTGCCAGCAGCGTGGGGGGACTCTATGGCTACACCTTC	CASSVGGLYGYTF
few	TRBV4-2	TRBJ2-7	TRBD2	TGTGCCAGCAGCCAATATGGCCTAGCGGAGGCCTACGAGCAGTACTTC	CASSQYGLAEAYEQYF
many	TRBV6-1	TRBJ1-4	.	TGTGCCAGCAGCTCCATTACAGGAGGGTCAACTAATGAAAAACTGTTTTTT	CASSSITGGSTNEKLFF
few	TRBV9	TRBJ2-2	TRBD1	TGTGCCAGCAGCGGTGACAGGGGGAACGGGGAGCTGTTTTTT	CASSGDRGNGELFF
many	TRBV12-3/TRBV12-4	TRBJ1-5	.	TGTGCCAGCAGCCTAAGGGGGGCATCTCAGCCCCAGCATTTT	CASSLRGASQPQHF
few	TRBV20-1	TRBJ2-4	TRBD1	TGCAGTGCGGAAGGACAGGGGGCGAACATTCAGTACTTC	CSAEGQGANIQYF
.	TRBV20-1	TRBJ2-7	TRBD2	TGCAGTGCTAGAGAGCCTACTAGCGGGAGTGGCGAGCAGTACTTC	CSAREPTSGSGEQYF
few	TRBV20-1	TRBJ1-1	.	TGCAGTGCTCAAGGTGGAGTAAAGGGCTGGGCTTTCTTT	CSAQGGVKGWAFF
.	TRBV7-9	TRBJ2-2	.	TGTGCCAGCAGCTTAGCGGGCAAGACGAACACCGGGGAGCTGTTTTTT	CASSLAGKTNTGELFF
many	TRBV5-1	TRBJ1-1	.	TGCGCCAGCAGCTCTACAGGGTCGGACACTGAAGCTTTCTTT	CASSSTGSDTEAFF
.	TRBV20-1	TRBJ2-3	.	TGCAGTGCTAGCCCAGCGGAGAGCACAGATACGCAGTATTTT	CSASPAESTDTQYF
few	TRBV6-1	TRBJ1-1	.	TGTGCCAGCAGGACTACAGGGAAGAACACTGAAGCTTTCTTT	CASRTTGKNTEAFF
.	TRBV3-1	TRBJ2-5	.	TGTGCCAGCAGCCTCGGCTACAGGGTTCGGTTTTCGGAGACCCAGTACTTC	CASSLGYRVRFSETQYF
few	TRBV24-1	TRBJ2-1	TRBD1	TGTGCCACCAGTGATACTCGGACAGGGCAATACAATGAGCAGTTCTTC	CATSDTRTGQYNEQFF
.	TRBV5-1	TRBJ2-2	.	TGCGCCAGCAGCTTGGCCGGACAGTGGAACACCGGGGAGCTGTTTTTT	CASSLAGQWNTGELFF
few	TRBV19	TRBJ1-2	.	TGTGCCAGTGAAGAGGGGAGCGAGTATGGCTACACCTTC	CASEEGSEYGYTF
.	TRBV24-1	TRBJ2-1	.	TGTGCCACTTTTCAAGGGGTAAGGACTTTCTACAATGAGCAGTTCTTC	CATFQGVRTFYNEQFF
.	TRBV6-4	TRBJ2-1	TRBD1	TGTGCCAGCAGTGAGAAAGACAGGGGTTACAATGAGCAGTTCTTC	CASSEKDRGYNEQFF
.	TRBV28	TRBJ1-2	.	TGTGCCAGCAGATCGGGACCGAACTATGGCTACACCTTC	CASRSGPNYGYTF
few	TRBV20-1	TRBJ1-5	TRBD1	TGCAGTGCTAGCGAGGGACAGGGATACCAGCCCCAGCATTTT	CSASEGQGYQPQHF
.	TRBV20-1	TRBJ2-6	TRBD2	TGCAGTGCACGGGGGGGTATTTCCTCTGGGGCCAACGTCCTGACTTTC	CSARGGISSGANVLTF
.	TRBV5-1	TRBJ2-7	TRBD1	TGCGCCAGCAATCTGGGACAGGGCTCCTACGAGCAGTACTTC	CASNLGQGSYEQYF
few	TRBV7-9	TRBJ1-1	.	TGTGCCAGCAGCCTTAGTAAAGTCGGGGCTGAAGCTTTCTTT	CASSLSKVGAEAFF
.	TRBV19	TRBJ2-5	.	TGTGCCAGTAGACAGGGGGGGCCCCAGTACTTC	CASRQGGPQYF
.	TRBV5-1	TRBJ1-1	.	TGCGCCAGCAGCTTGGGAGAAGGGTTGATCACTGAAGCTTTCTTT	CASSLGEGLITEAFF
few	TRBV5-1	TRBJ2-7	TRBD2	TGCGCCAGCAGCTTTGACGGGAGGCTCTTGACCTACGAGCAGTACTTC	CASSFDGRLLTYEQYF
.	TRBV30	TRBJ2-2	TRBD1	TGTGCCTGGAGTAGGCTCGGACAGGGGTCGACCTGGAACACCGGGGAGCTGTTTTTT	CAWSRLGQGSTWNTGELFF
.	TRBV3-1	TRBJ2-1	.	TGTGCCAGCAGTCTCAGGGACTTCCAGTTCTTC	CASSLRDFQFF
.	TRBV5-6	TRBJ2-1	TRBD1	TGTGCCAGCAGCCCGGGGACAGCCGGGAATGAGCAGTTCTTC	CASSPGTAGNEQFF
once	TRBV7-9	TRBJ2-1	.	TGTGCCAGCACCCGTACCTTGGCAGACCTCGAGCAGTTCTTC	CASTRTLADLEQFF
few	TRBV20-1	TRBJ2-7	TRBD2	TGCAGTGCTCCAGAGACTAGCGGGTTTTCCTACGAGCAGTACTTC	CSAPETSGFSYEQYF
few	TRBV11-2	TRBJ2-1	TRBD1	TGTGCCAGCAGCTTATTTAGACAGGGGGCCTACAATGAGCAGTTCTTC	CASSLFRQGAYNEQFF
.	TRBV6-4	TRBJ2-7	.	TGTGCCAGCCTCGGGACAGAGACGGGGGTCTACGAGCAGTACTTC	CASLGTETGVYEQYF
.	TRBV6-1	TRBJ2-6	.	TGTGCCAGCCGGACCGAACGGGTAATCTCTGGGGCCAACGTCCTGACTTTC	CASRTERVISGANVLTF
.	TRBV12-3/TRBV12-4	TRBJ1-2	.	TGTGCCAGCAGTCCTGGCGAGGACTATGGCTACACCTTC	CASSPGEDYGYTF
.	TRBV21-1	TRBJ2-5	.	TGTGCCAGCAGGCGACTTTGGGAGACCCAGTACTTC	CASRRLWETQYF
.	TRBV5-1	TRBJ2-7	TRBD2	TGCGCCAGCAGCTTGGGAGGCCGAGTTGGCGGGGGCGAGCAGTACTTC	CASSLGGRVGGGEQYF
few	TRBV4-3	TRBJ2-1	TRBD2	TGCGCCAGCAGCCAAGAATTTGCGGGGGGTCCCTACAATGAGCAGTTCTTC	CASSQEFAGGPYNEQFF
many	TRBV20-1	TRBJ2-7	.	TGCAGTGCTAGAGATCTGGGGGTTGATGAGCAGTACTTC	CSARDLGVDEQYF
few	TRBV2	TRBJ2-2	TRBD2	TGTGCCGACTCCTCTAGCGGGAGCGCCACCGGGGAGCTGTTTTTT	CADSSSGSATGELFF
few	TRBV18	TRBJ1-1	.	TGTGCCAGCTCACCCTTCGGTGAGGTTCCCGCGAACACTGAAGCTTTCTTT	CASSPFGEVPANTEAFF
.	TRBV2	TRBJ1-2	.	TGTGCCAGCAGTGGACTCCGGGGTAGTGACTATGGCTACACCTTC	CASSGLRGSDYGYTF
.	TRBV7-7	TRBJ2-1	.	TGTGCCAGCAGCTTATTTAGGAACAATGAGCAGTTCTTC	CASSLFRNNEQFF
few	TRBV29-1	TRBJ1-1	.	TGCAGCGTAGCCGGGACAAGATTGAACACTGAAGCTTTCTTT	CSVAGTRLNTEAFF
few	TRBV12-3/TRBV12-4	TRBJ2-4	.	TGTGCCAGCAGTTGGATAGCCAAAAACATTCAGTACTTC	CASSWIAKNIQYF
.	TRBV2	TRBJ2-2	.	TGTGCCAGCAGACCGAAAGACAGATTCACCGGGGAGCTGTTTTTT	CASRPKDRFTGELFF
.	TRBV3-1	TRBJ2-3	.	TGTGCCAGCAGCCATCAAACAGATACGCAGTATTTT	CASSHQTDTQYF
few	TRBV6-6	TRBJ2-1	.	TGTGCCAGCAGTCCCGCGGATGAGCAGTTCTTC	CASSPADEQFF
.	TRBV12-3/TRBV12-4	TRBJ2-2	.	TGTGCCAGCAGTTTATTTGGGAAGTCCACCGGGGAGCTGTTTTTT	CASSLFGKSTGELFF
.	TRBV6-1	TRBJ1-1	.	TGTGCCAGCAGTGAATCCGGGGGAACCACTGAAGCTTTCTTT	CASSESGGTTEAFF
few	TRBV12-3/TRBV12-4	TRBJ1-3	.	TGTGCCAGCAGGCGACAGGCCTCTGGAAACACCATATATTTT	CASRRQASGNTIYF